This section outlines one T cell receptor beta chain sequence together with its context. V lost 0 bases to trimming and J lost 4 bases; unmatched junction nucleotides: 6. The CDR3 consists of 15 residues. The germline CDR1 and CDR2 sequences are SGDLS and YYNGEE. Assay used: immunoSEQ multiplex PCR; TCRdb lists only in-frame clones, some missing. The sample includes around 13,000 clones, under 40% of them seen just once. Plates contained about 200,000 CFSE-labeled responder cells and about 200,000 irradiated, violet-dye-labeled stimulator cells. Proliferating responders of the CD3+CD4+ and CD3+CD8+ phenotypes with low CFSE were sorted after the reaction. This record comes from a study of graft-versus-host responses after intestinal transplantation. The overall study: Recipients got multivisceral, liver-intestinal, or isolated intestinal transplants. Each recipient received anti-thymocyte globulin induction, then tacrolimus and steroids for approximately three years.

This sequence joins TRBV9 and TRBJ1-2, with TRBD1 matching over 7 bases. The sequence was collected from a human patient who received an intestinal transplant. This specimen consisted of alloreactive CD8+ T cells from a mixed lymphocyte reaction culture, obtained before intestinal transplant. Subset reported: CFSE-low proliferating T cells sorted from roughly 6-day pre-transplant mixed lymphocyte reaction (GvH or HvG direction). The CDR3 DNA follows: TGTGCCAGCAGCGTAGCCTGGGACAGCTCCTATGGCTACACCTTC. Protein product: CASSVAWDSSYGYTF.